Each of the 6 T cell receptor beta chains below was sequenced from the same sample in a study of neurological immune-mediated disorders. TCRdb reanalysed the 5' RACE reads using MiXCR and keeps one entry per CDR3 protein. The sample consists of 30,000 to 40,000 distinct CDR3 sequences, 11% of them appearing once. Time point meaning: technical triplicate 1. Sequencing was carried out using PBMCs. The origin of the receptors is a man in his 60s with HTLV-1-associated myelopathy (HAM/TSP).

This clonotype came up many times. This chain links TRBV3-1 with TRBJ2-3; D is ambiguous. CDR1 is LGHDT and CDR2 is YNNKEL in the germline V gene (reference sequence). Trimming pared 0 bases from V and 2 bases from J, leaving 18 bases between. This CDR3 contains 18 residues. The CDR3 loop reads CASSQDPWTAEYTDTQYF. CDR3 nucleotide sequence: TGTGCCAGCAGCCAAGATCCCTGGACGGCGGAGTACACAGATACGCAGTATTTT.

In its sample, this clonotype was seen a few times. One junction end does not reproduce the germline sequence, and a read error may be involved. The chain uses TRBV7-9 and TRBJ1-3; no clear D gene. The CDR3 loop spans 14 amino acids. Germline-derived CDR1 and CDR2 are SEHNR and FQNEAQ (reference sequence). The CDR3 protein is CASSPRVPGDTISF. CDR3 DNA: TGTGCCAGCAGCCCGAGGGTCCCTGGAGACACCATATCTTTT.

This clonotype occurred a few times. The CDR3 bases are TGCGCCAGCAGCTTGGAGGACAGGGGAATGAACATTCAGTACTTC. Protein product: CASSLEDRGMNIQYF. The rearrangement uses TRBV5-1 and TRBJ2-4; 9 bases match TRBD1. V lost 0 bases, J lost 7 bases, and 5 bases stayed unmatched. There are 15 residues in the CDR3. The germline gives CDR1 SGHRS, CDR2 YFSETQ.

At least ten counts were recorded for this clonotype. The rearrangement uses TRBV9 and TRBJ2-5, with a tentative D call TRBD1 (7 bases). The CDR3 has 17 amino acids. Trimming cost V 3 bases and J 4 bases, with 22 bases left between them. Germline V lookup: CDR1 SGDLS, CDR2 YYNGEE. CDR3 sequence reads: CASSASGGWGQRETQYF. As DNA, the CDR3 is TGTGCCAGCAGCGCTTCAGGAGGGTGGGGACAGCGAGAGACCCAGTACTTC.

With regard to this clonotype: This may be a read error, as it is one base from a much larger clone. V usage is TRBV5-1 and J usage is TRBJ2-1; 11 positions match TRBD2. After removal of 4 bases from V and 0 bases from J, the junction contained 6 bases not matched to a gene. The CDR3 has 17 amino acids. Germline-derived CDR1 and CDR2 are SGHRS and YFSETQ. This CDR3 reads CASSKLAGGSSYNEQFF. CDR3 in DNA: TGCGCCAGCAGCAAGCTAGCGGGGGGAAGCTCCTACAATGAGCAGTTCTTC.

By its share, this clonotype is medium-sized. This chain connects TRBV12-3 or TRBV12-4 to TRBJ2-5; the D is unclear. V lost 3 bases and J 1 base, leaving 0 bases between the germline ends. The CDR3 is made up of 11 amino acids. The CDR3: CASSFQETQYF. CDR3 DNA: TGTGCCAGCAGTTTCCAAGAGACCCAGTACTTC.